The 9 T cell receptor beta chains below come from one sample, sequenced in a study of blood T cells in healthy people across ages. Together with a sample-barcoded 5' primer, a J-beta primer mix was included in a second PCR lasting about 7 to 11 cycles. Each CDR3 protein gets one entry after TCRdb re-called the 5' RACE reads with MiXCR. The sample has more than 1,000,000 distinct CDR3 sequences, approximately 26% seen once. The sample was also linked to a second study, of T cells of mothers and their children.

Sample: blood. The source of these receptors is a girl aged 2 to 9 in good health.

In its sample, this clonotype was seen a few times. This chain joins TRBV7-9 and TRBJ2-5; 12 bases match TRBD2. The J call could be wrong; TRBJ2-1 is a better fit for the DNA end. The length of the CDR3 is 16 residues. CDR1 is SEHNR, CDR2 FQNEAQ, per germline (reference sequence). CDR3 region: CASRGRLAGEVNEQFF. The CDR3 DNA is TGTGCCAGCAGGGGCAGACTAGCGGGGGAGGTCAATGAGCAGTTCTTC.

This clonotype was seen only a few times. The V and J genes are TRBV21-1 and TRBJ2-2; the DNA was not used to check the table's D call, TRBD1. TRBV21-1 constitutes a pseudogene. This CDR3 comprises 17 residues. In DNA, the CDR3 is TGTGCCAGCAGCACACCAAGACAGGGAACGAACACCGGGGAGCTGTTTTTT. Protein: CASSTPRQGTNTGELFF.

The rearrangement links TRBV4-3 to TRBJ1-4; D call uncertain. The germline V and J ends were trimmed by 3 bases and 7 bases, with 15 bases remaining between them. The CDR3 is 15 amino acids. The germline gives CDR1 LGHNA, CDR2 YSLEER. The CDR3 protein is CASSQSMGFAEKLFF. In DNA form, the CDR3 reads TGCGCCAGCAGCCAGAGCATGGGTTTTGCTGAAAAACTGTTTTTT.

This clonotype has a handful of counts. Compared with germline, one end of the junction differs, possibly owing to a read error. V usage is TRBV28 and J usage is TRBJ2-5; D assignment may be TRBD1 or TRBD2 (5 bases each). CDR1 and CDR2 (germline): MDHEN, SYDVKM. This CDR3 has 17 residues. Here the CDR3 reads CVSSKGSMGKSKETQYF. The CDR3 region has the DNA TGTGTCAGCAGTAAGGGGAGCATGGGCAAGTCCAAAGAGACCCAGTACTTC.

This chain connects TRBV20-1 to TRBJ1-2; D call uncertain. Germline loops: CDR1 DFQATT, CDR2 SNEGSKA (reference sequence). V lost 5 bases and J lost 1, with 8 bases in between. The CDR3 sequence is 12 residues long. The CDR3 bases are TGCAGTGCTCCCACACTTAACTATGGCTACACCTTC. Translation gives CSAPTLNYGYTF.

Notes on this clonotype: No DNA is shown, since the ends of the CDR3 on it are uncertain; the CDR3 is the one TCRdb lists. The genes are TRBV29-1 and TRBJ1-2; TRBD1 is the table's D call and was not checked against the DNA. The germline gives CDR1 SQVTM, CDR2 ANQGSEA. From its first to its last residue, the CDR3 has 13 amino acids. The CDR3 is CSVAPPSGRGYTF.

The table lists this clonotype with a few counts. The chain carries TRBV29-1 and TRBJ2-6; D may be TRBD2 (5 bases). The V end was cut by 0 bases, the J end by 0 bases, with 12 bases between. CDR1 is SQVTM and CDR2 is ANQGSEA in the germline V gene. The CDR3 has 17 amino acids. For the CDR3, the DNA is TGCAGCGTTGAAGATCCCCCGCGGGTCTCTGGGGCCAACGTCCTGACTTTC. Its translation is CSVEDPPRVSGANVLTF.

In this sample, this clonotype turned up a few times. This rearrangement joins TRBV4-1 to TRBJ2-1, with TRBD2 matching 8 bases. J lost 9 bases, V lost 1 base, and 11 bases had no gene match. Germline V gene lookup returns CDR1 MGHRA and CDR2 YSYEKL. The CDR3 extends over 16 amino acids. The DNA of the CDR3 is TGCGCCAGCAGCCAAGTCCCGGGACTAGTGATTAGTGAGCAGTTCTTC. This encodes CASSQVPGLVISEQFF.

The chain employs TRBV7-2 and TRBJ2-7; 7 bases match TRBD2. Germline CDR1 and CDR2: SGHTA and FQGNSA. V lost 5 bases to trimming and J lost 0 bases; unmatched junction nucleotides: 10. This CDR3 comprises 16 residues. The CDR3 spells CASSIGLGGSSYEQYF. The CDR3 coding sequence is TGTGCCAGCAGCATAGGGTTGGGCGGGAGCTCCTACGAGCAGTACTTC. Looking up the rest from reference TRBV7-2 and TRBJ2-7 gives the full variable domain: GAGVSQSPSNKVTEKGKDVELRCDPISGHTALYWYRQSLGQGLEFLIYFQGNSAPDKSGLPSDRFSAERTGGSVSTLTIQRTQQEDSAVYLCASSIGLGGSSYEQYFGPGTRLTVT.